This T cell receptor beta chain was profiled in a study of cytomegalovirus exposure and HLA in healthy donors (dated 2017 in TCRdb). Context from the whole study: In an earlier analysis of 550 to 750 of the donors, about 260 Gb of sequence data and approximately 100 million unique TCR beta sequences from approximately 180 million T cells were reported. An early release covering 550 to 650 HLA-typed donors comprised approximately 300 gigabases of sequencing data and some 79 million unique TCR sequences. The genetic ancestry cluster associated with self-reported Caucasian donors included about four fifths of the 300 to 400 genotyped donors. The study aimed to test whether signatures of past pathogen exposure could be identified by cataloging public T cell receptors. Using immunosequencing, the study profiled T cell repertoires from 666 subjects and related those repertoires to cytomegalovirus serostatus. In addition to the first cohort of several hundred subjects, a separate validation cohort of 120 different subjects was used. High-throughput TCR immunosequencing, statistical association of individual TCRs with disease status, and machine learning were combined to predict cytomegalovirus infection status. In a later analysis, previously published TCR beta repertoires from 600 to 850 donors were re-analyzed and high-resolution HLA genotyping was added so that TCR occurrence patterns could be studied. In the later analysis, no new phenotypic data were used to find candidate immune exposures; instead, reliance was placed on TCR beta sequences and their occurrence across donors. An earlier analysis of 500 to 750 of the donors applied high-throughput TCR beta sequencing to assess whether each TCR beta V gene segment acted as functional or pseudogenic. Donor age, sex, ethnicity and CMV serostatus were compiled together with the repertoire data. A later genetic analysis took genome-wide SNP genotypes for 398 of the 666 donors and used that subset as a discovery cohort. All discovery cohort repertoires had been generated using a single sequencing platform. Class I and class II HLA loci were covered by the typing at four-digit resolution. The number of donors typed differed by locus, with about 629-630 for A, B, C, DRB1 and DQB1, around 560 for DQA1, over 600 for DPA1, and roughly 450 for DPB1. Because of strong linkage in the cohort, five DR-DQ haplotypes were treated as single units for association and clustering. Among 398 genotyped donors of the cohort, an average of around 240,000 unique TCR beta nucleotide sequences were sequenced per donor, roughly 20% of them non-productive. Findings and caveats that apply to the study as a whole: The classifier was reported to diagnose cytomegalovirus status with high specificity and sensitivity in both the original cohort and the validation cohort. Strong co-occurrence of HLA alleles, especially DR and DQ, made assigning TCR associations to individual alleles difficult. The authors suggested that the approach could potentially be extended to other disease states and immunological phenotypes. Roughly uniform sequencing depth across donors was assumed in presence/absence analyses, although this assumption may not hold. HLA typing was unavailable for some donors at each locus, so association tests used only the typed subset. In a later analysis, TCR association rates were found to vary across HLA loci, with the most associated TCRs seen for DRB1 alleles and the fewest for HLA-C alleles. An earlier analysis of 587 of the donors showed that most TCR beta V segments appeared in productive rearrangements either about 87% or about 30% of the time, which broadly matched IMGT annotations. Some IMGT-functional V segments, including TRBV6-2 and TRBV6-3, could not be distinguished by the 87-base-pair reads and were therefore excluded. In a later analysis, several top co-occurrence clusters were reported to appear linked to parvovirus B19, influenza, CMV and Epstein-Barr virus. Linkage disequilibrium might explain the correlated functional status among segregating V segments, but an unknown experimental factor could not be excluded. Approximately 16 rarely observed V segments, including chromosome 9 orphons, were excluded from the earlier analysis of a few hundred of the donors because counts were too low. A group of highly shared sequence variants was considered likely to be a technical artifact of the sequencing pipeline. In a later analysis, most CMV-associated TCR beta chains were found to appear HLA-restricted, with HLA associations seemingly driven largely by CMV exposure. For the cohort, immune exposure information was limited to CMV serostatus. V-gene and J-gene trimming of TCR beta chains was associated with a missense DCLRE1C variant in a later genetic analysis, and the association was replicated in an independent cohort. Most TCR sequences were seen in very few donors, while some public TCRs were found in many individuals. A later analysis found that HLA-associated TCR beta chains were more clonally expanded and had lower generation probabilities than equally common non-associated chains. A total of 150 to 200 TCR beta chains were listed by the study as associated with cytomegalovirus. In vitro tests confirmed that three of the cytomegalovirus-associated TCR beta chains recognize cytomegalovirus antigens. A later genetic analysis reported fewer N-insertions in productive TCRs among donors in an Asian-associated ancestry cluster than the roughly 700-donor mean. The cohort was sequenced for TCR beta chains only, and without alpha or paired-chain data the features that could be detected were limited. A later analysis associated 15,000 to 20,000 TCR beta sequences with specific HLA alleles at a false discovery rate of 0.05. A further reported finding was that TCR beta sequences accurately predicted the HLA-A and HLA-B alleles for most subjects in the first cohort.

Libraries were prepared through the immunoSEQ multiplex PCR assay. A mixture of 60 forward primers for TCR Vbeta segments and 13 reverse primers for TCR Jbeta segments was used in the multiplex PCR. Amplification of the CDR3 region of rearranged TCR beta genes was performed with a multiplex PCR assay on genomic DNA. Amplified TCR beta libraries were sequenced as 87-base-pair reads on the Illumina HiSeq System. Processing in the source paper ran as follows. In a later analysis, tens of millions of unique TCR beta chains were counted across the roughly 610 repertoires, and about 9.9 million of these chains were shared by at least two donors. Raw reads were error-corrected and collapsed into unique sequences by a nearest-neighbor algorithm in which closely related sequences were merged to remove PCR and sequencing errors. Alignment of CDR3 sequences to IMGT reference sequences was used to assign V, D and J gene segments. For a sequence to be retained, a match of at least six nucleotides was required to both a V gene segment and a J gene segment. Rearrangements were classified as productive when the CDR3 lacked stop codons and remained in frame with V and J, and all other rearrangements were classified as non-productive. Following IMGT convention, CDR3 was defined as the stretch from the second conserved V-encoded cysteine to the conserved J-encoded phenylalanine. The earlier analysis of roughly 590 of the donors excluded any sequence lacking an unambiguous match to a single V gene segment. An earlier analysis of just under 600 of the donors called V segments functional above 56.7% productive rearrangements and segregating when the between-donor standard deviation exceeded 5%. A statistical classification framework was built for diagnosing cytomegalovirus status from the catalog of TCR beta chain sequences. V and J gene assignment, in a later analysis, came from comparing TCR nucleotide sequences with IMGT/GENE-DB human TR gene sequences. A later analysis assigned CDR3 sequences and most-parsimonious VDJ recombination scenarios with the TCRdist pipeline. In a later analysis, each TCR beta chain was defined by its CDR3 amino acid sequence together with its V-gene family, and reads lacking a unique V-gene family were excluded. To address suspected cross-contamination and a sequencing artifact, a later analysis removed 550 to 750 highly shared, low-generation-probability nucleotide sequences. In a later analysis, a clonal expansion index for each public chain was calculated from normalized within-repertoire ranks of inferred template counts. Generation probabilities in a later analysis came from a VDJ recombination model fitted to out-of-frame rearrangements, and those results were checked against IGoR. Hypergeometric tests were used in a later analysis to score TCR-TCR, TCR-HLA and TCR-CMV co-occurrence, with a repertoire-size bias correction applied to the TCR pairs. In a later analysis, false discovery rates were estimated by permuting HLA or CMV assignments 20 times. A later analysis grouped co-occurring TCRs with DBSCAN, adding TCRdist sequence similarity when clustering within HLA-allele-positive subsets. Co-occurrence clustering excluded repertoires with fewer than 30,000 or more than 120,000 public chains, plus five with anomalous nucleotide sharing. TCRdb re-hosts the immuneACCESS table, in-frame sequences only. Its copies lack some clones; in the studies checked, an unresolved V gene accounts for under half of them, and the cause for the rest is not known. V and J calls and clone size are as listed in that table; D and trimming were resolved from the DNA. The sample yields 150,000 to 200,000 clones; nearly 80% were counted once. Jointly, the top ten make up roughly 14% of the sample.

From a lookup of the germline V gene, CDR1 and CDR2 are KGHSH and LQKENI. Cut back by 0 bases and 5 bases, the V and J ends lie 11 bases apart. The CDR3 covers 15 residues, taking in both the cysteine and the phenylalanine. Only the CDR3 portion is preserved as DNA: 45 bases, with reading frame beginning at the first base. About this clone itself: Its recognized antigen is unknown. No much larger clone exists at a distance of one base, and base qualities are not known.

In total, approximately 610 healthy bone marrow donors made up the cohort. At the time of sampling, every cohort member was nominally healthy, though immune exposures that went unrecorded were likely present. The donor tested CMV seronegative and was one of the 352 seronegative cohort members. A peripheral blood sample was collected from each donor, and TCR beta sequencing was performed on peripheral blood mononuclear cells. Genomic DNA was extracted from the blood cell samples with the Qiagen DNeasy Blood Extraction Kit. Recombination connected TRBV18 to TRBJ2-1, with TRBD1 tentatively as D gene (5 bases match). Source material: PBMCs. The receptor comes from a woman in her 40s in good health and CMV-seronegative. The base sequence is TGTGCCAGCTCACCACCTGTTGGGGCTGACAATGAGCAGTTCTTC. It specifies CASSPPVGADNEQFF.